The 30 T cell receptor beta chains presented below share a single source sample, sequenced in a study of human T cells and chemical hapten exposure. Time point specified: patch test 2, 6 weeks after DPC sensitization. Treatment here: therapeutic diphenylcyclopropenone sensitization with weekly scalp DPC. TCRdb used MiXCR to reprocess the RACE reads, holding one entry per CDR3 protein. The repertoire holds tens of thousands of distinct CDR3 sequences, with 9% to 12% as singletons. Specimen: whole blood, collected in connection with sensitization to the hapten diphenylcyclopropenone (DPC). These receptors came from a woman between 45 and 60 years old with alopecia areata. Some clones in this sample may be carry-over from other donors' samples.

This clonotype was picked up many times. CDR3 protein: CASSSTSGRNNEQFF. The CDR3, as DNA: TGTGCCAGCAGCTCGACTAGCGGGAGGAACAATGAGCAGTTCTTC. This sequence joins TRBV11-2 and TRBJ2-1; 13 bases fit TRBD2. The CDR3 consists of 15 residues. With 4 bases clipped from V and 5 bases from J, the junction kept 2 bases outside the gene matches. Germline values: CDR1 SGHAT, CDR2 FQNNGV.

This clonotype has at least ten counts. The V gene is TRBV27, the J gene TRBJ2-7; 7 bases line up with TRBD2. The CDR3 runs to 15 residues. CDR1 is MNHEY, CDR2 SMNVEV, per germline (reference sequence). V lost 6 bases to trimming and J lost 2 bases; unmatched junction nucleotides: 10. The CDR3 bases are TGTGCCAGCAGCCCTGCCTTGGGGAGGGCCTACGAGCAGTACTTC. It encodes CASSPALGRAYEQYF.

The gene calls are TRBV3-1 and TRBJ1-2, with D perhaps matching TRBD1 (6 bases). This CDR3 has 15 residues. The ends were cut back, 1 base at V and 3 bases at J, with 12 bases in the middle. Germline V gives CDR1 LGHDT, CDR2 YNNKEL (reference sequence). This CDR3 reads CASSQGRGSHYGYTF. The CDR3 region has the DNA TGTGCCAGCAGCCAAGGCAGGGGATCTCACTATGGCTACACCTTC.

The J gene is TRBJ2-5, the V gene TRBV29-1, with TRBD2 matching over 11 bases. The V and J ends lost 7 bases and 5 bases, in that order; junction bases with no gene match: 12. Germline values: CDR1 SQVTM, CDR2 ANQGSEA. The CDR3 contains 15 residues. The CDR3 nucleotides are TGCAGCGCAGGGACTAGCGGTAAAACTAGCGAGACCCAGTACTTC. Protein: CSAGTSGKTSETQYF.

This clonotype was detected ten times or more. This sequence joins TRBV6-1 and TRBJ1-5; D call uncertain. The CDR3 loop spans 17 amino acids. Germline CDR1 is MNHNS and CDR2 is SASEGT. V was shortened by 4 bases and J by 0 bases, with 16 bases between the two germline ends. CDR3 coding DNA: TGTGCCAGCAGTGCCGATTACGGGGTCTATAGCAATCAGCCCCAGCATTTT. Translated: CASSADYGVYSNQPQHF.

For the CDR3, the DNA is TGCGCCAGCAGCAGGGAGGGGCAGGGGGCGCCCACTGAAGCTTTCTTT. Protein sequence: CASSREGQGAPTEAFF. The chain links TRBV5-1 to TRBJ1-1; TRBD1 matches 8 bases. CDR1 SGHRS and CDR2 YFSETQ come from the germline V gene. The CDR3 is 16 residues long. Unmatched junction bases numbered 12, after V lost 4 bases and J lost 4 bases.

At least ten counts were recorded for this clonotype. This chain connects TRBV18 to TRBJ2-7; D call uncertain. Trimming took 4 bases from V and 2 from J, leaving 12 bases between them. CDR1 is KGHSH and CDR2 is LQKENI in the germline V gene. The CDR3 consists of 14 residues. The CDR3 DNA reads TGTGCCAGCTCACGTGATAGCCGAGCCTACGAGCAGTACTTC. It translates to CASSRDSRAYEQYF.

This clonotype was counted at least ten times. The gene calls are TRBV20-1 and TRBJ2-1; TRBD2 is a possible D gene (6 bases). The CDR3 is 13 residues long. CDR1 is DFQATT and CDR2 is SNEGSKA in the germline V gene (reference sequence). Deletions cut 3 bases from V and 0 bases from J, with 6 bases between. Here the CDR3 DNA reads TGCAGTGCTAGCGGGAGCTCCTACAATGAGCAGTTCTTC. Amino acid sequence: CSASGSSYNEQFF.

This clonotype has a single count. The gene calls are TRBV11-2 and TRBJ1-3, with 8 positions matching TRBD1. The CDR3 sequence is 17 residues long. Germline lookup yields CDR1 SGHAT and CDR2 FQNNGV. V trimming: 5 bases; J trimming: 0 bases; junction bases outside the gene matches: 9. CDR3 nucleotides: TGTGCCAGCAGCGATCGACAGGGGCCTATCTCTGGAAACACCATATATTTT. It translates to CASSDRQGPISGNTIYF.

This clonotype was counted many times. The gene calls are TRBV24-1 and TRBJ2-1; D not resolved. The V end was cut by 2 bases, the J end by 5 bases, with 3 bases between. The CDR3 contains 12 residues. Germline V CDR1 and CDR2: KGHDR, SFDVKD. CDR3 protein: CATSDSHNEQFF. The CDR3 DNA follows: TGTGCCACCAGTGATTCCCACAATGAGCAGTTCTTC.

This clonotype was counted at least ten times. The V and J genes are TRBV10-2 and TRBJ2-7; 12 nucleotides line up with TRBD2. The germline V gene has CDR1 WSHSY and CDR2 SAAADI. The length of the CDR3 is 14 residues. J gave up 6 bases and V 4 bases, and 4 bases lay outside the gene matches. The CDR3 sequence: CASSGLAGVSEQYF. DNA of the CDR3: TGCGCCAGCAGTGGACTAGCGGGAGTCTCCGAGCAGTACTTC.

This clonotype was detected many times. The rearrangement uses TRBV20-1 and TRBJ1-1; D uncertain. With 5 bases removed from V and 1 base from J, the gap between germline ends came to 8 bases. This CDR3 region has 12 residues. Germline V gives CDR1 DFQATT, CDR2 SNEGSKA (reference sequence). CDR3 sequence reads: CSARDWNTEAFF. The CDR3 coding sequence is TGCAGTGCTCGTGACTGGAACACTGAAGCTTTCTTT.

This clonotype was seen a few times. This chain links TRBV6-5 with TRBJ2-7; unclear D gene. The CDR3 runs to 15 residues. The ends were cut back, 2 bases at V and 1 base at J, with 12 bases in the middle. CDR1 is MNHEY, CDR2 SVGAGI, per germline. In DNA, the CDR3 is TGTGCCAGCAGTTACGCAAGGACGGATTCCTACGAGCAGTACTTC. As protein: CASSYARTDSYEQYF.

Ten or more counts support this clonotype. The V and J genes are TRBV3-1 and TRBJ2-3; possible D gene TRBD1, 6 bases. From germline, CDR1 is LGHDT and CDR2 YNNKEL (reference sequence). The CDR3 is made up of 14 amino acids. V shed 0 bases and J shed 4 bases, with 8 bases lying between them. The chain's CDR3 is CASSQDAGADTQYF. The CDR3 DNA is TGTGCCAGCAGCCAAGATGCAGGGGCAGATACGCAGTATTTT.

The chain employs TRBV20-1 and TRBJ2-7; TRBD2 matches at 8 bases. Germline lookup yields CDR1 DFQATT and CDR2 SNEGSKA (reference sequence). The CDR3 has 15 amino acids. V lost 0 bases, J lost 6 bases, and 10 bases stayed unmatched. CDR3 DNA sequence: TGCAGTGCTAGAGATCCGGTGTGGCTAGCGGGCGAGCAGTACTTC. This sequence encodes CSARDPVWLAGEQYF.

This clonotype has a handful of counts. The rearrangement joins TRBV10-1 to TRBJ1-5; D is ambiguous. Per germline, CDR1 WNHNN and CDR2 SYGVQD (reference sequence). The CDR3 sequence is 14 residues long. V shed 3 bases and J shed 2 bases, with 8 bases lying between them. Written as DNA, the CDR3 is TGCGCCAGCAGTGATGGCTTTGGCAATCAGCCCCAGCATTTT. Amino acid sequence: CASSDGFGNQPQHF.

This clonotype was found many times. The chain links TRBV29-1 to TRBJ1-3; D is unresolved. This CDR3 spans 13 amino acids. From germline, CDR1 is SQVTM and CDR2 ANQGSEA. Trimming shortened V by 5 bases and J by 0 bases, and 8 bases separated the two germline ends. This chain's CDR3 is CSVRVSSGNTIYF. The CDR3 nucleotides read TGCAGCGTTCGGGTCAGCTCTGGAAACACCATATATTTT.

V and J are TRBV12-3 or TRBV12-4 and TRBJ2-3; 9 nucleotides agree with TRBD2. V trimming: 5 bases; J trimming: 3 bases; junction bases outside the gene matches: 6. CDR3 length: 15 amino acids. CDR3 nucleotides: TGTGCCAGCAGTCCAGCGGGAGGAGTAACAGATACGCAGTATTTT. This codes for CASSPAGGVTDTQYF.

This clonotype was seen repeatedly, ten times or more. At one end, the junction sequence differs from germline, possibly due to a read error. The V and J genes are TRBV7-7 and TRBJ2-5; TRBD1 is a possible D gene (6 bases). The CDR3 consists of 13 residues. Germline values: CDR1 SSHAT, CDR2 FNYEAQ (reference sequence). The CDR3 region has the DNA TGTGCTAGCAGCTCAGAGAGGGGGGAGACCCAGTACTTC. Translation: CASSSERGETQYF.

The table lists this clonotype with a few counts. In DNA form, the CDR3 reads TGTGCCAGCAGTTACGCCGCGGGACGCGGGTTGGAGGAGCAGTTCTTC. This translates into CASSYAAGRGLEEQFF. The chain employs TRBV6-6 and TRBJ2-1; a weak D match, TRBD2 (6 bases). The germline gives CDR1 MNHNY, CDR2 SVGAGI (reference sequence). The CDR3 extends over 16 amino acids. V lost 2 bases, J lost 10 bases, and 21 bases lay in between.

This clonotype was counted many times. The V call is TRBV18, the J call TRBJ1-1; TRBD1 agrees at 7 bases. The length of the CDR3 is 14 residues. In germline, CDR1 is KGHSH, CDR2 LQKENI. V lost 2 bases, J lost 5 bases, and 5 bases stayed unmatched. The CDR3 loop reads CASSPGARGTEAFF. The CDR3 nucleotides read TGTGCCAGCTCACCAGGGGCCAGGGGGACTGAAGCTTTCTTT.

This clonotype showed up many times. The chain carries TRBV6-2 or TRBV6-3 and TRBJ2-2; D may be TRBD2 (6 bases). Germline V gives CDR1 MNHEY, CDR2 SVGEGT. The CDR3 runs 16 residues. Trimming stripped 5 bases from V and 3 bases from J, with 16 bases between. The CDR3: CASSTPPWGDTGELFF. The CDR3 DNA reads TGTGCCAGCAGTACCCCCCCGTGGGGGGACACCGGGGAGCTGTTTTTT.

This clonotype was recorded many times. The chain carries TRBV29-1 and TRBJ1-1; 11 bases are a match to TRBD1. Germline CDR1 SQVTM, CDR2 ANQGSEA. This CDR3 spans 14 amino acids. Trimming took 3 bases from V and 4 from J; bases not matched to a gene: 4. The CDR3 protein is CSVEPGQGVTEAFF. In nucleotides, the CDR3 is TGCAGCGTTGAGCCGGGACAGGGGGTCACTGAAGCTTTCTTT.

Many counts were recorded for this clonotype. The CDR3 nucleotides read TGTGCCAGCAGCTCCCCGGGGGGAAACACCGGGGAGCTGTTTTTT. It encodes CASSSPGGNTGELFF. V and J are TRBV7-6 and TRBJ2-2; the match to TRBD2 covers 7 bases. The CDR3 length is 15 residues. Trimming at V came to 4 bases and at J to 2 bases, leaving 4 bases not matched to a gene. Germline V CDR1 and CDR2: SGHVS, FNYEAQ.

This clonotype was counted at least ten times. V is TRBV4-2 and J is TRBJ1-6, with 8 bases that match TRBD1. CDR1 is LGHNA and CDR2 is YNFKEQ in the germline V gene. J gave up 10 bases and V 4 bases, and 6 bases lay outside the gene matches. This CDR3 has 14 amino acids. The CDR3 sequence is CASSLPGQASPLHF. DNA for the CDR3: TGTGCCAGCAGCCTACCGGGACAGGCCTCACCCCTCCACTTT.

Only a few counts were recorded for this clonotype. The J gene is TRBJ1-1, the V gene TRBV20-1, with unresolved D. Between the trimmed V and J ends, which lost 3 bases and 3 bases, there was a span of 11 bases. Germline V gives CDR1 DFQATT, CDR2 SNEGSKA (reference sequence). This CDR3 is 13 amino acids long. CDR3 amino acids: CSASLYSDTEAFF. CDR3 bases: TGCAGTGCTAGTTTGTACAGCGACACTGAAGCTTTCTTT.

This clonotype showed up many times. The chain recombines TRBV29-1 with TRBJ1-5; D may be TRBD1 (6 bases). The CDR3 extends over 13 amino acids. CDR1 is SQVTM and CDR2 is ANQGSEA in the germline V gene. Between the trimmed V and J ends, which lost 5 bases and 6 bases, there was a span of 14 bases. CDR3 loop: CSVYEGGGQPQHF. The CDR3 coding sequence is TGCAGCGTTTATGAAGGGGGTGGTCAGCCCCAGCATTTT.

This clonotype was counted many times. The chain has TRBV9 and TRBJ2-2; D uncertain. This CDR3 is 13 amino acids long. Trimming removed 0 bases at V and 6 bases at J, with 6 bases between. The germline V gene has CDR1 SGDLS and CDR2 YYNGEE. CDR3 sequence (DNA): TGTGCCAGCAGCGTAGGTCCGGCCGGGGAGCTGTTTTTT. Translated, it gives CASSVGPAGELFF.

This clonotype has at least ten counts. V and J are TRBV19 and TRBJ2-3; the D call may be TRBD1 or TRBD2 (5 bases each). This CDR3 contains 12 residues. From germline, CDR1 is LNHDA and CDR2 SQIVND (reference sequence). Trimming cost V 7 bases and J 6 bases, with 11 bases left between them. The CDR3 sequence: CASTTWGDTQYF. DNA of the CDR3: TGTGCCAGTACCACCTGGGGGGATACGCAGTATTTT.

This clonotype came up many times. The chain joins TRBV7-9 to TRBJ2-3; TRBD2 is a possible D gene (6 bases). The V end was cut by 3 bases, the J end by 5 bases, with 12 bases between. The germline gives CDR1 SEHNR, CDR2 FQNEAQ (reference sequence). This CDR3 contains 14 residues. CDR3 amino acids: CASSFAGWGDTQYF. CDR3 coding DNA: TGTGCCAGCAGCTTCGCGGGATGGGGAGATACGCAGTATTTT.